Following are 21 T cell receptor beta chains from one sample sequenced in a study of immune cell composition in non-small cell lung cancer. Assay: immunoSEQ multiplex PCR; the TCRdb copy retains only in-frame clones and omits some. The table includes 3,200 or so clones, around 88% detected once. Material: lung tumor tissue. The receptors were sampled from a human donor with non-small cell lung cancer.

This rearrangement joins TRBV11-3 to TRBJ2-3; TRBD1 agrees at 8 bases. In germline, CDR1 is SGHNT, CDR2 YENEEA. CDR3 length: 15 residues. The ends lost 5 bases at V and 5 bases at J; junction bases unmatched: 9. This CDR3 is CASSQRQGMGDTQYF. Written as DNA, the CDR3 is TGTGCCAGCAGCCAGCGACAGGGGATGGGAGATACGCAGTATTTT. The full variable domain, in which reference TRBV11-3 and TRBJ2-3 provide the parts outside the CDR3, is EAGVVQSPRYKIIEKKQPVAFWCNPISGHNTLYWYLQNLGQGPELLIRYENEEAVDDSQLPKDRFSAERLKGVDSTLKIQPAELGDSAVYLCASSQRQGMGDTQYFGPGTRLTVL.

CDR3 nucleotide sequence: TGTGCCAGCAGCGCGCTACAGGGTTACAACACTGAAGCTTTCTTT. This sequence encodes CASSALQGYNTEAFF. The gene calls are TRBV5-5 and TRBJ1-1, with D perhaps matching TRBD1 (6 bases). CDR1 and CDR2 from the germline V gene are SGHKS and YYEKEE (reference sequence). Trimming removed 4 bases at V and 2 bases at J, with 15 bases between. The CDR3 totals 15 residues. Full variable domain (remainder filled in from reference TRBV5-5 and TRBJ1-1): DAGVTQSPTHLIKTRGQQVTLRCSPISGHKSVSWYQQVLGQGPQFIFQYYEKEERGRGNFPDRFSARQFPNYSSELNVNALLLGDSALYLCASSALQGYNTEAFFGQGTRLTVV.

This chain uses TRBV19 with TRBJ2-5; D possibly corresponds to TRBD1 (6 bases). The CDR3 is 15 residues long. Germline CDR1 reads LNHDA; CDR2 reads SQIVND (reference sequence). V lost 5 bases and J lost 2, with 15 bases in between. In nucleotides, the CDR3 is TGTGCCAGTAGTGCTTCTACAGGGAATCAAGAGACCCAGTACTTC. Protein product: CASSASTGNQETQYF.

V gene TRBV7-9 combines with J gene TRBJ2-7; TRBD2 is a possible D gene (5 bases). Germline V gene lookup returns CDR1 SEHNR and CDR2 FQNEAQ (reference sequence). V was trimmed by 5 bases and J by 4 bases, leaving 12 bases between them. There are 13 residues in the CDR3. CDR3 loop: CASSPLSGYEQYV. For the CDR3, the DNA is TGTGCCAGCAGCCCCCTGAGCGGTTACGAGCAGTACGTC.

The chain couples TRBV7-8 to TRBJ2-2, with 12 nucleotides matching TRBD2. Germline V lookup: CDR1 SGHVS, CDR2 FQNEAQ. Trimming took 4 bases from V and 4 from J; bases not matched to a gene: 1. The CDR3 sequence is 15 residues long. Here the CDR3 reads CASSSTSGSTGELFF. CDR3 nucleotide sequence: TGTGCCAGCAGCTCGACTAGCGGGAGCACCGGGGAGCTGTTTTTT.

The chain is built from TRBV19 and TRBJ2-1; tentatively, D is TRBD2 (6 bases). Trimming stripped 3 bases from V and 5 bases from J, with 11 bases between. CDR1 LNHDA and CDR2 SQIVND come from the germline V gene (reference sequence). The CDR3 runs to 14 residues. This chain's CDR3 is CASSMRPGDNEQFF. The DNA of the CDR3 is TGTGCCAGTAGTATGAGACCGGGGGACAATGAGCAGTTCTTC.

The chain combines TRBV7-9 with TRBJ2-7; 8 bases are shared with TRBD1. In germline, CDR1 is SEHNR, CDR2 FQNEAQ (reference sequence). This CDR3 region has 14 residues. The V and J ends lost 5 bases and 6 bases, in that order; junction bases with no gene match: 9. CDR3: CASSPDREWGEQYV. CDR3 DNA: TGTGCCAGCAGCCCGGACAGGGAATGGGGCGAGCAGTACGTC.

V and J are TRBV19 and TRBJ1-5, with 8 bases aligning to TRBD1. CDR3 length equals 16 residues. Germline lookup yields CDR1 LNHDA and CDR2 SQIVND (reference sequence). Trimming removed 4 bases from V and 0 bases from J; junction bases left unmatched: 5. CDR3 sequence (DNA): TGTGCCAGTAGTACCCGGGGACAGGTTAGCAATCAGCCCCAGCATTTT. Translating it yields CASSTRGQVSNQPQHF.

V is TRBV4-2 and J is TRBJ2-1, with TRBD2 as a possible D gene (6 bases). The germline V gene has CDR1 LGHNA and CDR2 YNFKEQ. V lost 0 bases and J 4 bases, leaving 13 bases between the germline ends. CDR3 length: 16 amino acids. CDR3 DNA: TGTGCCAGCAGCCAAGATGGGATAGCGGATTACAATGAGCAGTTCTTC. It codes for CASSQDGIADYNEQFF.

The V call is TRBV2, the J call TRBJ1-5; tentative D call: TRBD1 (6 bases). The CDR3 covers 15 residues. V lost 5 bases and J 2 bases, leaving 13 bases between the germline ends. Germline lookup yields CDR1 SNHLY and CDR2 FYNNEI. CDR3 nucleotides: TGTGCCAGCAGTATAGGACAGTTGCGCAATCAGCCCCAGCATTTT. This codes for CASSIGQLRNQPQHF.

The CDR3 nucleotides are TGTGCCAGCTCTCCTACCGGGACAGGGGCCCATTATGAAGGCTACACCTTC. Its translation: CASSPTGTGAHYEGYTF. V usage is TRBV27 and J usage is TRBJ1-2; 10 positions agree with TRBD1. V was clipped by 8 bases and J by 8 bases; unmatched bases: 20. Germline values: CDR1 MNHEY, CDR2 SMNVEV (reference sequence). CDR3 length: 17 amino acids.

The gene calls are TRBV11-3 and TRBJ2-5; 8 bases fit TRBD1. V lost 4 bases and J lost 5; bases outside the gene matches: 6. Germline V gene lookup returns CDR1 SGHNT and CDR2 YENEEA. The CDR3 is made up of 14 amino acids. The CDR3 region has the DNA TGTGCCAGCAGCTATTGGACAGGGATGGAGACCCAGTACTTC. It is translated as CASSYWTGMETQYF.

The CDR3 DNA follows: TGTGCCAGCAGTGTCGGGGGGGGTCATCAGCCCCAGCATTTT. This codes for CASSVGGGHQPQHF. J is TRBJ1-5 and V is TRBV27; TRBD1 might be the D (5 bases). Germline V gives CDR1 MNHEY, CDR2 SMNVEV (reference sequence). This CDR3 region has 14 residues. V gave up 5 bases and J gave up 5 bases, with 13 bases separating them.

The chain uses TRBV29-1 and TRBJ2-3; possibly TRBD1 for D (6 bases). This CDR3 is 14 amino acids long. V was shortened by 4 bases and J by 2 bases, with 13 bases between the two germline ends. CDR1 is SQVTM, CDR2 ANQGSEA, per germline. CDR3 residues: CSVGRQELTDTQYF. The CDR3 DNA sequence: TGCAGCGTTGGGAGACAGGAGCTCACAGATACGCAGTATTTT.

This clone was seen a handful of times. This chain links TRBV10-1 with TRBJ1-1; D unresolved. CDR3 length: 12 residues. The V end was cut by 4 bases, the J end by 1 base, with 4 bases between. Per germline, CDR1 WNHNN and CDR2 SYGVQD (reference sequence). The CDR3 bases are TGCGCCAGCAGTGGACAGAACACTGAAGCTTTCTTT. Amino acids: CASSGQNTEAFF.

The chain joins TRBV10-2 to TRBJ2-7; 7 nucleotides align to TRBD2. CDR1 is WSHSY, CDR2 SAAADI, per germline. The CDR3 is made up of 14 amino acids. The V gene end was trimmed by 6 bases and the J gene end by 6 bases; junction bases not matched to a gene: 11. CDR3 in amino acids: CASRVGGYLPEQYF. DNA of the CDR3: TGCGCCAGCAGAGTCGGGGGGTATCTCCCCGAGCAGTACTTC.

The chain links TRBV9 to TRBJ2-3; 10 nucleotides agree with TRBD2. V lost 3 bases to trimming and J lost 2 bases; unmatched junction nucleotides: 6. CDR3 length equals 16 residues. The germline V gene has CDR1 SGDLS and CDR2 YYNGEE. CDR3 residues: CASSALAGVPTDTQYF. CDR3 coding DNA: TGTGCCAGCAGCGCCCTAGCGGGAGTCCCCACAGATACGCAGTATTTT.

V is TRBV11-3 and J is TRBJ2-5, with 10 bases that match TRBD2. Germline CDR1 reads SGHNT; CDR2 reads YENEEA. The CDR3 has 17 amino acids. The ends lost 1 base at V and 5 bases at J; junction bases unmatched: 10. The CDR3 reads CASSLGSGRAGSETQYF. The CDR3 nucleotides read TGTGCCAGCAGCTTAGGGAGCGGGAGGGCCGGGAGCGAGACCCAGTACTTC.

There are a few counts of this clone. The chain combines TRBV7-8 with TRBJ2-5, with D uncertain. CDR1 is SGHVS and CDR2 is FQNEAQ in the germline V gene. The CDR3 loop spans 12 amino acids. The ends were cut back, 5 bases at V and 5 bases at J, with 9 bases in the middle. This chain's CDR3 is CASSLLLETQYF. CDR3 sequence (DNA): TGTGCCAGCAGCCTCTTACTCGAGACCCAGTACTTC.

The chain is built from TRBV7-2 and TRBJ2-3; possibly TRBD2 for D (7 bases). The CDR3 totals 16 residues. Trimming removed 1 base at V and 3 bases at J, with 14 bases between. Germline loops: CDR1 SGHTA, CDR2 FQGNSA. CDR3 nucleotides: TGTGCCAGCAGCTTAGAAAGCAGGGGAGGGACAGATACGCAGTATTTT. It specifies CASSLESRGGTDTQYF. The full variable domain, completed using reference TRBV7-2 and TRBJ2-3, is GAGVSQSPSNKVTEKGKDVELRCDPISGHTALYWYRQSLGQGLEFLIYFQGNSAPDKSGLPSDRFSAERTGGSVSTLTIQRTQQEDSAVYLCASSLESRGGTDTQYFGPGTRLTVL.

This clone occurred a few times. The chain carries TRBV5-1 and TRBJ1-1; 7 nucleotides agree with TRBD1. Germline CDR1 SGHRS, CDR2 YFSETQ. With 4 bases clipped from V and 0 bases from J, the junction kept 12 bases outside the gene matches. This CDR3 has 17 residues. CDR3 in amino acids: CASSQNRGTAMNTEAFF. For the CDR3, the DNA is TGCGCCAGCAGCCAGAACAGGGGAACGGCCATGAACACTGAAGCTTTCTTT.